These T cell receptor beta chains were read from a single sample in a study of T cells in Graves' hyperthyroidism and ophthalmopathy. TCRdb recomputed calls from the multiplex PCR reads with MiXCR, one row per CDR3 protein. Of more than 650,000 distinct CDR3 sequences listed, around 13% are singletons. Sequencing was performed on blood. These receptor sequences come from a woman younger than 30 with Graves' hyperthyroidism. Both conserved end residues are part of each CDR3. The D gene is left open where the match is weak. Only part of the rows carry a size: once, few, many, or a class if the clone is expanded.

v_gene	j_gene	abundance	d_gene	CDR3aa	CDR3nt
TRBV10-3	TRBJ2-7	NA	NA	CAIGGTVAYEQYF	TGTGCCATCGGGGGGACAGTCGCCTACGAGCAGTACTTC
TRBV12-3/TRBV12-4	TRBJ1-5	many	NA	CASTLGSTNQPQHF	TGTGCCAGCACCCTAGGGTCCACCAATCAGCCCCAGCATTTT
TRBV20-1	TRBJ1-5	NA	NA	CSAVTGNRQPQHF	TGCAGTGCTGTCACAGGGAACCGTCAGCCCCAGCATTTT
TRBV5-1	TRBJ1-5	many	NA	CASSPGQGAQPQHF	TGCGCCAGCAGCCCGGGGCAGGGTGCTCAGCCCCAGCATTTT
TRBV27	TRBJ2-5	NA	NA	CASRYASSSLQETQYF	TGTGCCAGCAGATACGCCTCGTCTAGTTTACAAGAGACCCAGTACTTC
TRBV20-1	TRBJ2-7	many	NA	CSARDLYGEDTYEQYF	TGCAGTGCTAGAGACCTCTATGGTGAGGACACCTACGAGCAGTACTTC
TRBV5-1	TRBJ1-2	NA	NA	CASSLDGVPNYGYTF	TGCGCCAGCAGCTTGGACGGAGTCCCGAACTATGGCTACACCTTC
TRBV20-1	TRBJ1-5	NA	TRBD1	CSAGDSLNQPQHF	TGCAGTGCCGGGGACAGTCTCAATCAGCCCCAGCATTTT
TRBV7-2	TRBJ2-7	NA	NA	CASSLGGRTYNEQYF	TGTGCCAGCAGCTTAGGAGGGAGAACCTACAATGAGCAGTACTTC
TRBV6-1	TRBJ1-1	NA	NA	CASRPREPTEAFF	TGTGCCAGCAGACCCCGGGAGCCTACTGAAGCTTTCTTT
TRBV20-1	TRBJ2-5	many	TRBD1	CSVSDRGLATQYF	TGCAGTGTATCGGACAGGGGCCTGGCCACCCAGTACTTC
TRBV19	TRBJ2-6	NA	TRBD1	CASSITGGASGANVLTF	TGTGCCAGTAGTATAACAGGGGGCGCCTCTGGGGCCAACGTCCTGACTTTC
TRBV28	TRBJ2-7	many	NA	CASTTILSYEQYF	TGTGCCAGCACCACGATCCTCTCCTACGAGCAGTACTTC
TRBV4-1	TRBJ2-2	NA	TRBD2	CASSQVPAGVITGELFF	TGCGCCAGCAGCCAAGTACCAGCGGGAGTAATTACCGGGGAGCTGTTTTTT
TRBV18	TRBJ2-3	many	NA	CASAQTEYDTQYF	TGTGCCAGCGCGCAGACAGAGTACGATACGCAGTATTTT
TRBV7-2	TRBJ2-3	few	NA	CASSLVPLDVAQYF	TGTGCCAGCAGCTTAGTCCCTCTAGATGTTGCGCAGTATTTT
TRBV19	TRBJ1-1	NA	NA	CASSIGRGANTEAFF	TGTGCCAGTAGTATAGGACGGGGCGCAAACACTGAAGCTTTCTTT
TRBV7-9	TRBJ1-5	few	NA	CASSFPQQPQHF	TGTGCCAGCAGCTTTCCCCAGCAGCCCCAGCATTTT
TRBV19	TRBJ2-5	NA	NA	CASSIWGFTQETQYF	TGTGCCAGTAGTATTTGGGGGTTCACCCAAGAGACCCAGTACTTC
TRBV20-1	TRBJ1-2	few	NA	CSARMNYGYTF	TGCAGTGCTAGGATGAACTATGGCTACACCTTC
TRBV11-2	TRBJ2-1	NA	NA	CASSFERDNEQFF	TGTGCCAGCAGCTTCGAGCGGGACAATGAGCAGTTCTTC
TRBV7-9	TRBJ2-2	NA	TRBD1	CASSPLGQAYTGELFF	TGTGCCAGCAGCCCCCTCGGACAGGCCTACACCGGGGAGCTGTTTTTT
TRBV7-2	TRBJ1-1	NA	TRBD1	CASSSDRGRAFF	TGTGCCAGCAGCTCGGACAGGGGGCGAGCTTTCTTT